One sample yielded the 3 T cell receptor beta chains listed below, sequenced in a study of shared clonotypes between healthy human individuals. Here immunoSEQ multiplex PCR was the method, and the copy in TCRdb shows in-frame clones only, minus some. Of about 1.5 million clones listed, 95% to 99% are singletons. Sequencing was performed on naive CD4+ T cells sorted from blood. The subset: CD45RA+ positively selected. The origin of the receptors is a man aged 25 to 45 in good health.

The CDR3 region is CASSPATVQETQYF. CDR3 coding DNA: TGTGCCAGCTCACCAGCGACAGTTCAAGAGACCCAGTACTTC. V usage is TRBV18 and J usage is TRBJ2-5; tentative D call: TRBD1 (5 bases). The CDR3 has 14 residues. V was pared by 2 bases and J by 2 bases, with 9 bases between. Germline V gene sequence: CDR1 KGHSH, CDR2 LQKENI.

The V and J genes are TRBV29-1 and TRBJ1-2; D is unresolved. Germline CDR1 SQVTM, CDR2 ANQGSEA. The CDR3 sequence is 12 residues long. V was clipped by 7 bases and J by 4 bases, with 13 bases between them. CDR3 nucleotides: TGCAGCGATTGGTCCTCCGTCTATGGCTACACCTTC. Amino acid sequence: CSDWSSVYGYTF.

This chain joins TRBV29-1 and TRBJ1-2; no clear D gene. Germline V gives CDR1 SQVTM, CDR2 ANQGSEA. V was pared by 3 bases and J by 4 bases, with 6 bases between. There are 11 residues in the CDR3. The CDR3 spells CSVEVSYGYTF. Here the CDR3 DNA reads TGCAGCGTTGAGGTTTCCTATGGCTACACCTTC.